The 18 T cell receptor beta chains presented below share a single source sample, sequenced in a study of blood T cell repertoires in COVID-19 (dated by TCRdb to the early 2020s). Libraries were constructed by the immunoSEQ multiplex PCR assay. Drawn from immuneACCESS, this table holds only the in-frame rearrangements with V and J called that TCRdb kept. Clones are partly lost; checked studies trace under half to an unresolved V gene and leave the rest unexplained. The sample data list 110,000 to 150,000 clones, and approximately 90% of these were observed just once. Approximately 10% of the sample is held by the ten biggest clonotypes. Sequencing was done on a sample of peripheral blood. These receptors were obtained from a woman over 75 with acute or convalescent COVID-19.

The J gene is TRBJ2-5, the V gene TRBV2, with 8 bases that match TRBD1. This CDR3 contains 14 residues. The V segment lost 5 bases and the J segment 9 bases; nucleotides outside the gene matches: 11. Germline CDR1 and CDR2: SNHLY and FYNNEI. DNA for the CDR3: TGTGCCAGCAGTCTGGACAGGGACCCCGGGGCCCAGTACTTC. Translating gives CASSLDRDPGAQYF.

The sample holds a few counts of this clone. The J gene is TRBJ1-4, the V gene TRBV29-1; D is ambiguous. CDR1 is SQVTM and CDR2 is ANQGSEA in the germline V gene. The CDR3 consists of 12 residues. V lost 4 bases and J 4 bases, leaving 7 bases between the germline ends. CDR3 in DNA: TGCAGCGTTGTAGTCGGTAATGAAAAACTGTTTTTT. This gives the protein CSVVVGNEKLFF.

V usage is TRBV5-1 and J usage is TRBJ1-1; 12 bases match TRBD1. Trimming removed 3 bases from V and 1 base from J; junction bases left unmatched: 4. Germline V CDR1 and CDR2: SGHRS, YFSETQ. This CDR3 is 16 amino acids long. The CDR3 loop reads CASSSGTGGRNTEAFF. The CDR3 DNA sequence: TGCGCCAGCAGCTCCGGGACAGGGGGCAGGAACACTGAAGCTTTCTTT. Variable domain in full (rest from reference TRBV5-1 and TRBJ1-1): KAGVTQTPRYLIKTRGQQVTLSCSPISGHRSVSWYQQTPGQGLQFLFEYFSETQRNKGNFPGRFSGRQFSNSRSEMNVSTLELGDSALYLCASSSGTGGRNTEAFFGQGTRLTVV.

The chain has TRBV5-8 and TRBJ1-5; TRBD1 matches 9 bases. Germline CDR1 and CDR2: SGHTS and YDEGEE. This CDR3 comprises 15 residues. Germline trimming cut 2 bases from V and 1 base from J; bases unmatched to any gene: 1. CDR3 protein: CASSLQGASNQPQHF. The CDR3 region has the DNA TGTGCCAGCAGCTTACAGGGGGCCAGCAATCAGCCCCAGCATTTT.

The rearrangement uses TRBV6-2 or TRBV6-3 and TRBJ1-1, with D perhaps TRBD1 (5 bases). This CDR3 is built from 13 residues. The germline V gene encodes CDR1 MNHEY and CDR2 SVGEGT. With 5 bases removed from V and 3 bases from J, the gap between germline ends came to 10 bases. The CDR3 sequence is CASSDSGDTEAFF. For the CDR3, the DNA is TGTGCCAGCAGTGACAGCGGGGACACTGAAGCTTTCTTT.

This rearrangement joins TRBV9 to TRBJ1-2; TRBD1 matches at 7 bases. This CDR3 is 16 amino acids long. CDR1 is SGDLS and CDR2 is YYNGEE in the germline V gene. V lost 0 bases and J lost 4; bases outside the gene matches: 9. CDR3 sequence: CASSVDTQGLVYGYTF. CDR3 DNA sequence: TGTGCCAGCAGCGTAGATACACAGGGGCTGGTCTATGGCTACACCTTC. Based on the CDR3 plus reference TRBV9 and TRBJ1-2, the full variable domain is DSGVTQTPKHLITATGQRVTLRCSPRSGDLSVYWYQQSLDQGLQFLIQYYNGEERAKGNILERFSAQQFPDLHSELNLSSLELGDSALYFCASSVDTQGLVYGYTFGSGTRLTVV.

This clone has a handful of counts. This chain joins TRBV7-2 and TRBJ2-2; 8 positions agree with TRBD1. This CDR3 is built from 15 residues. Trimming took 2 bases from V and 4 from J; bases not matched to a gene: 3. The V gene's germline CDR1 is SGHTA and CDR2 FQGNSA. CDR3 DNA: TGTGCCAGCAGCTTAAGGACAGGGAGCACCGGGGAGCTGTTTTTT. Its translation is CASSLRTGSTGELFF.

The CDR3 DNA follows: TGTGCCAGCAGTTCGATGGGGGGAGTCCCTGAAGCTTTCTTT. Protein sequence: CASSSMGGVPEAFF. The rearrangement links TRBV6-5 to TRBJ1-1, with D perhaps TRBD1 (5 bases). Trimming cost V 4 bases and J 6 bases, with 15 bases left between them. The germline CDR1 and CDR2 sequences are MNHEY and SVGAGI. The length of the CDR3 is 14 residues.

The chain couples TRBV4-3 to TRBJ2-3, with 10 bases aligning to TRBD1. The germline CDR1 and CDR2 sequences are LGHNA and YSLEER. The V and J ends lost 7 bases and 3 bases, in that order; junction bases with no gene match: 4. CDR3 length: 14 residues. The chain's CDR3 is CASNRDRGTDTQYF. DNA of the CDR3: TGCGCCAGCAACCGGGACAGGGGTACAGATACGCAGTATTTT.

The chain has TRBV12-3 or TRBV12-4 and TRBJ2-4, with 8 bases fitting TRBD1. The V segment lost 3 bases and the J segment 11 bases; nucleotides outside the gene matches: 6. The CDR3 has 13 residues. The CDR3 bases are TGTGCCAGCAGTTTTCTGGGACAGGATCTTCAGTACTTC. This sequence encodes CASSFLGQDLQYF.

The V and J genes are TRBV24-1 and TRBJ1-1; D not certain. Trimming took 8 bases from V and 5 from J, leaving 8 bases between them. Germline lookup yields CDR1 KGHDR and CDR2 SFDVKD. CDR3 length equals 11 residues. The CDR3, as DNA: TGTGCCACCACTCGAGAAACTGAAGCTTTCTTT. It encodes CATTRETEAFF.

This chain uses TRBV6-5 with TRBJ1-2; TRBD1 aligns across 7 bases. After removal of 4 bases from V and 2 bases from J, the junction contained 7 bases not matched to a gene. CDR3 length: 15 amino acids. Looked up from germline, CDR1 is MNHEY and CDR2 is SVGAGI. CDR3 in DNA: TGTGCCAGCAGTTCCCCGGCAGGGGGGAACTATGGCTACACCTTC. It specifies CASSSPAGGNYGYTF.

The chain recombines TRBV6-5 with TRBJ2-5, with 8 bases identical to TRBD1. This CDR3 has 16 amino acids. Germline CDR1 is MNHEY and CDR2 is SVGAGI. V shed 0 bases, J shed 1 base, and the junction held 4 bases outside the gene matches. The CDR3 DNA follows: TGTGCCAGCAGTTACTCAGAGGACAGGGTCCAAGAGACCCAGTACTTC. As protein: CASSYSEDRVQETQYF.

In DNA form, the CDR3 reads TGTGCCAGCAGCCCGGGACAGGTGTTGGAGACCCAGTACTTC. Protein: CASSPGQVLETQYF. The chain recombines TRBV2 with TRBJ2-5; 8 nucleotides align to TRBD1. Germline CDR1 SNHLY, CDR2 FYNNEI. The CDR3 consists of 14 residues. After removal of 6 bases from V and 5 bases from J, the junction contained 8 bases not matched to a gene.

J is TRBJ1-1 and V is TRBV12-3 or TRBV12-4; perhaps TRBD1 as D (5 bases). The CDR3 has 12 amino acids. V gave up 0 bases and J gave up 7 bases, with 6 bases separating them. The CDR3 spells CASSLAGDEAFF. The CDR3 nucleotides read TGTGCCAGCAGTTTAGCAGGGGATGAAGCTTTCTTT.

This chain connects TRBV5-1 to TRBJ1-1; D is possibly TRBD1 (5 bases). This CDR3 region has 15 residues. V lost 3 bases and J 3 bases, leaving 15 bases between the germline ends. CDR1 and CDR2 (germline): SGHRS, YFSETQ. CDR3 in DNA: TGCGCCAGCAGCTCGCTACCCGGAGGGGACACTGAAGCTTTCTTT. It yields the protein CASSSLPGGDTEAFF.

V usage is TRBV28 and J usage is TRBJ1-2, with 9 bases that match TRBD1. The CDR3 contains 16 residues. J gave up 2 bases and V 3 bases, and 7 bases lay outside the gene matches. CDR1 is MDHEN and CDR2 is SYDVKM in the germline V gene. For the CDR3, the DNA is TGTGCCAGCAGTTTCGGGGGACAGGGAGAAAACTATGGCTACACCTTC. Amino acids: CASSFGGQGENYGYTF.

The gene calls are TRBV3-1 (or the pseudogene TRBV3-2) and TRBJ1-1; D unclear. With 8 bases removed from V and 5 bases from J, the gap between germline ends came to 15 bases. The germline gives CDR1 LGHDT, CDR2 YNNKEL (reference sequence). The CDR3 runs 13 residues. CDR3 amino acids: CASAYQGETEAFF. CDR3 DNA: TGTGCCAGCGCCTATCAAGGAGAGACTGAAGCTTTCTTT.